The clone carrying this T cell receptor beta chain came up once. This specimen belongs to a study of blood T cells in healthy people across ages. CDR3 size: 16 residues. CDR1 is SQVTM, CDR2 ANQGSEA, per germline. Together with a sample-barcoded 5' primer, a J-beta primer mix was included in a second PCR lasting about 6 to 11 cycles. A 12-random-nucleotide template-switch adaptor tagged each cDNA molecule. Sequencing yielded, for each sample, at least 2.5 million paired-end reads carrying CDR3. TCRdb called the 5' RACE reads again in MiXCR, with one record for every CDR3 protein. The sample carries roughly 1.4 million distinct CDR3 sequences, almost 60% recorded once. Every participating donor contributed about 10 milliliters of peripheral blood through a draw. Total RNA, at least 5.5 micrograms per sample, was extracted from PBMCs.

The chain combines TRBV29-1 with TRBJ2-1, with 11 bases identical to TRBD2. The J call may not be correct, given that the DNA end is closer to TRBJ2-7. Sequenced sample: blood. The clonotype originates from a man in his late teens or twenties in good health. The CDR3 coding sequence is TGCAGCGCCTGCGATAGCGGGAGGGGGACCTACAATGAGCAGTACTTC. Its protein is CSACDSGRGTYNEQYF.